This TCR beta chain comes out of a study of blood T cell repertoires in COVID-19. Some clones are missing from TCRdb's copy, which holds only in-frame ones; the method was immunoSEQ multiplex PCR. The data hold approximately 470,000 clones, with around 90% observed a single time. This CDR3 has 15 amino acids. The V end lost 5 bases, the J end lost 2 bases, and 15 bases lay between the germline ends. The germline V gene encodes CDR1 SEHNR and CDR2 FQNEAQ (reference sequence). Symptom resolution, clearance, or two negative PCRs marked the recovered donors of Cohort 3. The receptor's source is a woman aged 18-35 years who had recovered from COVID-19. The chain joins TRBV7-9 to TRBJ1-2, with a possible D match to TRBD1 (6 bases). Material: PBMCs or T cells enriched from blood (not recorded which). The CDR3 is CASSNAGGANYGYTF. In DNA, the CDR3 is TGTGCCAGCAGCAATGCGGGGGGCGCAAACTATGGCTACACCTTC.